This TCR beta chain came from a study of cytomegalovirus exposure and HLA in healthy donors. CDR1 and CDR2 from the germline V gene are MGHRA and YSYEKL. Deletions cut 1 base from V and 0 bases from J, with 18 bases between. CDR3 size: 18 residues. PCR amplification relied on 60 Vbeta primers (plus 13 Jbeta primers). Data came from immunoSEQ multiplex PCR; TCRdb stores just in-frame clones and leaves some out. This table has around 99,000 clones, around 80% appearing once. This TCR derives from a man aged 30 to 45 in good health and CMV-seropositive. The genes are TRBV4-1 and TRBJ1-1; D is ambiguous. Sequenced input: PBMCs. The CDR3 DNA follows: TGCGCCAGCAGCCAAGGGGAGGCAGCACCTAAATTGAACACTGAAGCTTTCTTT. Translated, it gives CASSQGEAAPKLNTEAFF.